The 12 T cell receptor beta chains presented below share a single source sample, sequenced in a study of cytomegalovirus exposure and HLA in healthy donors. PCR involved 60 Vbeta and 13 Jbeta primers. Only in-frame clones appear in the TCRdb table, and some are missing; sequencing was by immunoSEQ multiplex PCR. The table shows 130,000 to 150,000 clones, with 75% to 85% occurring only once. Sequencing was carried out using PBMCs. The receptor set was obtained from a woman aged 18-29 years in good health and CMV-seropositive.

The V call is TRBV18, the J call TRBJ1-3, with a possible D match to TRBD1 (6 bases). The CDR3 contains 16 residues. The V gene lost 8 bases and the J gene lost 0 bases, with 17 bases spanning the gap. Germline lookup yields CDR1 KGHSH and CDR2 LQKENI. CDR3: CASDEGTINSGNTIYF. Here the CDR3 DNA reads TGTGCCAGCGACGAAGGGACAATAAACTCTGGAAACACCATATATTTT.

CDR3 sequence (DNA): TGTGCCAGCAGGAAGGATAGCGGGGGGGCAGAAGAAAACATTCAGTACTTC. As protein: CASRKDSGGAEENIQYF. The V gene is TRBV5-4, the J gene TRBJ2-4; 11 nucleotides align to TRBD2. CDR3 length equals 17 residues. Per the germline V gene, CDR1 is SGHNT and CDR2 is YYREEE (reference sequence). V trimming: 5 bases; J trimming: 5 bases; junction bases outside the gene matches: 12.

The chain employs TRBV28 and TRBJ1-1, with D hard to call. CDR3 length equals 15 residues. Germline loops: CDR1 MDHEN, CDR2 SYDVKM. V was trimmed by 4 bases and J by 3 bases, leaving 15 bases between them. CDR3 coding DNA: TGTGCCAGCAGTTCCCCGAGGGTAATGCACACTGAAGCTTTCTTT. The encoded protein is CASSSPRVMHTEAFF. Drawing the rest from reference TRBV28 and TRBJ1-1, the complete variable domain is DVKVTQSSRYLVKRTGEKVFLECVQDMDHENMFWYRQDPGLGLRLIYFSYDVKMKEKGDIPEGYSVSREKKERFSLILESASTNQTSMYLCASSSPRVMHTEAFFGQGTRLTVV.

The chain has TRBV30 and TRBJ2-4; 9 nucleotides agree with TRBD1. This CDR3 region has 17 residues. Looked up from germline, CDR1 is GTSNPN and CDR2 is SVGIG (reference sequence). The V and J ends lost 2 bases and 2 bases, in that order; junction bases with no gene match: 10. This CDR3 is CAWSLTGTGISKNIQYF. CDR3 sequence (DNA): TGTGCCTGGAGTTTGACCGGGACAGGGATATCCAAAAACATTCAGTACTTC.

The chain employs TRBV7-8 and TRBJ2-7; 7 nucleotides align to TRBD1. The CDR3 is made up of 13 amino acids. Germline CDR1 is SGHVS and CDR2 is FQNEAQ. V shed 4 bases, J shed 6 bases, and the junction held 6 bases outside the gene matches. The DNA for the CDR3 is TGTGCCAGCAGCTACACAGGGGATGCCGAGCAGTACTTC. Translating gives CASSYTGDAEQYF.

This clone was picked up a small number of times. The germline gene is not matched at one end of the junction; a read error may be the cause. The CDR3 loop is CASSWGLAGDKQYF. The CDR3 nucleotides are TGTGCCAGCAGCTGGGGACTAGCGGGGGATAAGCAGTATTTT. V is TRBV5-6 and J is TRBJ2-3; 14 bases are a match to TRBD2. The CDR3 runs to 14 residues. Germline V CDR1 and CDR2: SGHDT, YYEEEE. The whole variable domain, remainder taken from reference TRBV5-6 and TRBJ2-3, is DAGVTQSPTHLIKTRGQQVTLRCSPKSGHDTVSWYQQALGQGPQFIFQYYEEEERQRGNFPDRFSGHQFPNYSSELNVNALLLGDSALYLCASSWGLAGDKQYFGPGTRLTVL.

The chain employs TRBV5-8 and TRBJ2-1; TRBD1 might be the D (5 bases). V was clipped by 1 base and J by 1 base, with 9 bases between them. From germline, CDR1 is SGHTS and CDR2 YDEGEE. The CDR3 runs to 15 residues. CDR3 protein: CASSLQGPSYNEQFF. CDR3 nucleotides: TGTGCCAGCAGCTTGCAGGGCCCTTCCTACAATGAGCAGTTCTTC. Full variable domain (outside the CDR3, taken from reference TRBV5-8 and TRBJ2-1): EAGVTQSPTHLIKTRGQQATLRCSPISGHTSVYWYQQALGLGLQFLLWYDEGEERNRGNFPPRFSGRQFPNYSSELNVNALELEDSALYLCASSLQGPSYNEQFFGPGTRLTVL.

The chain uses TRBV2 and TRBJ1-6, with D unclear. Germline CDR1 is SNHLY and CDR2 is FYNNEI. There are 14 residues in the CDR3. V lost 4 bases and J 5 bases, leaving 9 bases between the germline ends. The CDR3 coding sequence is TGTGCCAGCAGTGGGTCACTGAATAATTCACCCCTCCACTTT. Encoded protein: CASSGSLNNSPLHF.

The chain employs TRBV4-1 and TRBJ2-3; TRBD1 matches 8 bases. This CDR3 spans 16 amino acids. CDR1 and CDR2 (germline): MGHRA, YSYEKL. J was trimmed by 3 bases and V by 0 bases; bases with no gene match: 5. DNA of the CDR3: TGCGCCAGCAGCCAAGAACAGGGGGGTAAGACAGATACGCAGTATTTT. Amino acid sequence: CASSQEQGGKTDTQYF.

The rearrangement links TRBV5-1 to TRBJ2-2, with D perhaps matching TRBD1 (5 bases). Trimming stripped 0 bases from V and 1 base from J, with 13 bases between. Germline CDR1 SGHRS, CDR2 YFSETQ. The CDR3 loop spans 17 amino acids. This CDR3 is CASSLGSQGLNTGELFF. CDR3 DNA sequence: TGCGCCAGCAGCTTGGGTTCTCAGGGCTTGAACACCGGGGAGCTGTTTTTT.

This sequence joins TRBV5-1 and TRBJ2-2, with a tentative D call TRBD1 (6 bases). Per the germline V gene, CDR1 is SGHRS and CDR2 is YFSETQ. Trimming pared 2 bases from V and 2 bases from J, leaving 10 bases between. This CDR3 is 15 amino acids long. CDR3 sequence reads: CASSFLQGNTGELFF. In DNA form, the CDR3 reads TGCGCCAGCAGCTTTTTACAGGGCAACACCGGGGAGCTGTTTTTT. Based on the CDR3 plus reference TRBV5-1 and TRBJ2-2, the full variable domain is KAGVTQTPRYLIKTRGQQVTLSCSPISGHRSVSWYQQTPGQGLQFLFEYFSETQRNKGNFPGRFSGRQFSNSRSEMNVSTLELGDSALYLCASSFLQGNTGELFFGEGSRLTVL.

The CDR3 nucleotides read TGTGCCAGCAGCTTGAAACACCCCTATGGCTACACCTTC. Translation: CASSLKHPYGYTF. V and J are TRBV5-5 and TRBJ1-2; D is ambiguous. The CDR3 extends over 13 amino acids. Germline V gene sequence: CDR1 SGHKS, CDR2 YYEKEE (reference sequence). Trimming took off 1 base at V and 4 bases at J, with 8 bases between the two ends.